These 2 T cell receptor beta chains came from one sample sequenced in a study of T cells in women clearing cervical HPV infection. TCRdb keeps only in-frame clones here, not all; method: immunoSEQ multiplex PCR. The sample table sets out tens of thousands of clones. Sequencing was performed on blood buffy coat. The receptors were gathered from a woman between 18 and 70 years old with a cervical HPV16 infection that either progressed to CIN3+ or cleared (not recorded which).

Of note for this clone: With the read ending 3 residues before the CDR3 end, the germline J gene is used to fill in that end. This sequence joins TRBV20-1 and TRBJ2-1, with 8 bases aligning to TRBD2. The CDR3 has 15 amino acids. The V gene end was trimmed by 0 bases and the J gene end by 1 base; junction bases not matched to a gene: 2. Germline CDR1 and CDR2: DFQATT and SNEGSKA (reference sequence). Partial CDR3 DNA: TGCAGTGCTAGAGAGACTAGCGCATCCTACAATGAG. Its protein product is CSARETSASYNE. The full CDR3 is CSARETSASYNEQFF.

As for this clone: The read ends 3 residues early relative to the CDR3; the germline J gene fills the gap. The same CDR3 is also encoded by other DNA sequences in this sample. The chain combines TRBV18 with TRBJ2-5; D gene ambiguous. Germline V gene sequence: CDR1 KGHSH, CDR2 LQKENI. The CDR3 totals 14 residues. Trimming stripped 6 bases from V and 0 bases from J, with 11 bases between. The sequenced part of the CDR3 DNA is TGTGCCAGCTCCCCAAGCCGGTACCAAGAGACC. This encodes CASSPSRYQET. The full CDR3 protein reads CASSPSRYQETQYF.